The rows below give T cell receptor beta chains drawn from one sample of a study of CD8+CD57+ T cells in acquired aplastic anemia. Each CDR3 protein gets one entry after TCRdb re-called the reads with MiXCR. The sample lists approximately 270,000 distinct CDR3 sequences; 55% to 65% were seen once. Sequences were obtained from sorted CD4+, CD8+, or CD8+CD57+ T cells (not recorded which) from PBMCs. The receptors stem from a human donor with severe aplastic anemia or a healthy control (not recorded which). The conserved cysteine and the conserved F or W are not part of the CDR3 here. D genes are given only for firm matches.

v_call,j_call,d_call,cdr3_aa
TRBV7-6,TRBJ2-1,.,ASSLQQGVNEQF
TRBV7-2,TRBJ2-1,.,ASSLTGADSYNEQF
TRBV7-2,TRBJ1-1,TRBD1,ASSPQGQGNTEAF
TRBV10-3,TRBJ2-3,.,AISESRTGPASTDTQY
TRBV10-3,TRBJ2-1,.,AISVTTSNNEQF
TRBV20-1,TRBJ2-2,.,SAVEGGLNTGELF
TRBV27,TRBJ1-1,.,ASSLEGGRTEAF
TRBV5-1,TRBJ1-1,.,ASSLGFGGYTEAF
TRBV5-1,TRBJ1-1,.,ASSFTGMNTEAF
TRBV7-2,TRBJ2-7,.,ASSSRASSYEQY
TRBV7-9,TRBJ2-6,.,ASSLPGLGSGANVLT
TRBV12-3/TRBV12-4,TRBJ1-5,.,ASSLWTPGSNQPQH
TRBV10-3,TRBJ2-6,.,AIGRIDSLSGANVLT